The rows below give T cell receptor beta chains drawn from one sample of a study of cytomegalovirus exposure and HLA in healthy donors. TCRdb's table, derived via immunoSEQ multiplex PCR, lists solely in-frame clones and lacks some. Of fewer than 200,000 clones in the sample, around 85% were seen once. Sequencing used PBMCs. The origin of the receptors is a human donor in good health. Each CDR3 is given with its conserved first and last residue. A D gene is named only where the DNA matches it firmly.

V gene: TRBV7-9
J gene: TRBJ1-1
D gene: NA
CDR3 protein: CASSLTSGGTEAFF

V gene: TRBV6-6
J gene: NA
D gene: NA
CDR3 protein: CASSDLTGGTYEQYF

V gene: TRBV4-2
J gene: TRBJ2-7
D gene: NA
CDR3 protein: CASSALIEGGRYEQYF

V gene: TRBV6-1
J gene: TRBJ2-2
D gene: NA
CDR3 protein: CASSGEGAGITGELFF

V gene: TRBV11-2
J gene: TRBJ1-1
D gene: NA
CDR3 protein: CASSPRTGTVNTEAFF

V gene: TRBV2
J gene: NA
D gene: NA
CDR3 protein: CASSLKSYEQYF

V gene: TRBV12-5
J gene: TRBJ2-1
D gene: TRBD1
CDR3 protein: CASGPEGQATYNEQFF

V gene: TRBV10-3
J gene: TRBJ2-5
D gene: TRBD2
CDR3 protein: CAISESPSGGRQETQYF

V gene: TRBV27
J gene: TRBJ2-1
D gene: TRBD1
CDR3 protein: CASSLVITGASEQFF

V gene: TRBV5-1
J gene: TRBJ2-7
D gene: TRBD1
CDR3 protein: CASSIGTGMRKDQYEQYF

V gene: TRBV7-3
J gene: TRBJ2-2
D gene: TRBD2
CDR3 protein: CASSSPGASGGTNTGELFF

V gene: TRBV4-3
J gene: TRBJ2-1
D gene: TRBD2
CDR3 protein: CASSEGTSGLYNEQFF

V gene: TRBV11-3
J gene: TRBJ2-3
D gene: NA
CDR3 protein: CASSPSGFTDTQYF

V gene: TRBV5-6
J gene: TRBJ1-2
D gene: TRBD1
CDR3 protein: CASSLGTASVAVF

V gene: TRBV6-4
J gene: TRBJ2-3
D gene: TRBD2
CDR3 protein: CASSDRASGGTDTQYF

V gene: TRBV11-2
J gene: TRBJ1-5
D gene: NA
CDR3 protein: CASSIDTNQPQHF

V gene: TRBV27
J gene: TRBJ2-3
D gene: NA
CDR3 protein: CASSLSLASSWADTQYF

V gene: TRBV10-3
J gene: TRBJ1-1
D gene: NA
CDR3 protein: CAISEQGTEAFF

V gene: TRBV5-1
J gene: TRBJ2-1
D gene: TRBD2
CDR3 protein: CASSLYAGGYNEQFF

V gene: TRBV28
J gene: TRBJ1-1
D gene: TRBD1
CDR3 protein: CASSRQGVRDTEAFF

V gene: TRBV5-6
J gene: TRBJ1-2
D gene: TRBD1
CDR3 protein: CASSLMGQGSYGYTF

V gene: TRBV27
J gene: TRBJ1-6
D gene: NA
CDR3 protein: CASSLGRGDNSPLHF

V gene: TRBV9
J gene: TRBJ1-2
D gene: TRBD1
CDR3 protein: CASSPGQGMRSGYTF

V gene: TRBV7-2
J gene: TRBJ1-6
D gene: NA
CDR3 protein: CASSLDRESPLHF

V gene: TRBV10-2
J gene: TRBJ2-1
D gene: NA
CDR3 protein: CASSHPYNEQFF

V gene: TRBV9
J gene: TRBJ2-1
D gene: TRBD1
CDR3 protein: CASSVPGQGSTKQFF

V gene: TRBV5-6
J gene: TRBJ1-1
D gene: NA
CDR3 protein: CASSLGGPEAFF

V gene: TRBV10-2
J gene: TRBJ2-2
D gene: NA
CDR3 protein: CASSGTTNTGELFF

V gene: TRBV6-1
J gene: TRBJ1-6
D gene: NA
CDR3 protein: CASSDGTIGLHF

V gene: TRBV29-1
J gene: TRBJ2-7
D gene: TRBD2
CDR3 protein: CSVTGTSEDEQYF

V gene: TRBV5-1
J gene: TRBJ2-5
D gene: NA
CDR3 protein: CASSLAVRGQETQYF

V gene: TRBV10-3
J gene: TRBJ1-5
D gene: TRBD1
CDR3 protein: CAISERGQGANQPQHF